These 10 T cell receptor beta chains originate from one sample sequenced in a study of blood T cell repertoires in COVID-19. The protocol was immunoSEQ multiplex PCR, while the TCRdb copy is restricted to in-frame clones and leaves out a portion. In the table there are fewer than 75,000 clones, around four fifths of which are singletons. The sample taken for sequencing was peripheral blood. The receptors come from a human donor in a cohort sampled during active COVID-19.

This clone has a single count. This rearrangement joins TRBV7-3 to TRBJ1-6; no reliable D call. Germline loops: CDR1 SGHTA, CDR2 FQGTGA. The CDR3 has 15 amino acids. V was trimmed by 2 bases and J by 14 bases, leaving 19 bases between them. The CDR3 is CASSLAGGRGVTLHF. The DNA of the CDR3 is TGTGCCAGCAGCTTAGCAGGAGGGCGAGGAGTAACCCTCCACTTT.

The J gene is TRBJ1-2, the V gene TRBV4-1; D call uncertain. CDR3 length equals 16 residues. The germline gives CDR1 MGHRA, CDR2 YSYEKL. The V end was cut by 4 bases, the J end by 1 base, with 16 bases between. The CDR3 spells CASSRGGGGVNYGYTF. The CDR3 DNA follows: TGCGCCAGCAGCCGTGGCGGAGGTGGGGTTAACTATGGCTACACCTTC.

The chain couples TRBV3-1 (or the pseudogene TRBV3-2) to TRBJ2-3; 12 bases agree with TRBD1. Looked up from germline, CDR1 is LGHDT and CDR2 is YNNKEL (reference sequence). The CDR3 extends over 17 amino acids. The V and J ends lost 5 bases and 3 bases, in that order; junction bases with no gene match: 9. The CDR3 sequence: CASSLRTGQGATDTQYF. In nucleotides, the CDR3 is TGTGCCAGCAGCTTACGAACGGGACAGGGGGCGACAGATACGCAGTATTTT.

The CDR3, as DNA: TGTGCCAGCAGCTTGCCGGGGGGCACAGATACGCAGTATTTT. Protein sequence: CASSLPGGTDTQYF. The chain has TRBV5-4 and TRBJ2-3; a weak D match, TRBD2 (6 bases). Germline-derived CDR1 and CDR2 are SGHNT and YYREEE (reference sequence). The CDR3 loop spans 14 amino acids. Trimming stripped 1 base from V and 1 base from J, with 7 bases between. The whole variable domain, filled in from reference TRBV5-4 and TRBJ2-3, reads ETGVTQSPTHLIKTRGQQVTLRCSSQSGHNTVSWYQQALGQGPQFIFQYYREEENGRGNFPPRFSGLQFPNYSSELNVNALELDDSALYLCASSLPGGTDTQYFGPGTRLTVL.

This clone was counted between two and nine times. The CDR3 is CASSLGEKLFF. CDR3 DNA: TGTGCCAGCAGCCTTGGAGAGAAACTGTTTTTT. The chain couples TRBV14 to TRBJ1-4; the D is unclear. Trimming cost V 4 bases and J 11 bases, with 8 bases left between them. Germline loops: CDR1 SGHDN, CDR2 FVKESK. The CDR3 loop spans 11 amino acids.

This sequence joins TRBV7-3 and TRBJ2-2, with 8 nucleotides matching TRBD1. Germline lookup yields CDR1 SGHTA and CDR2 FQGTGA. V lost 6 bases and J lost 1; bases outside the gene matches: 4. This CDR3 is 15 amino acids long. The CDR3: CASSSGTGNTGELFF. The CDR3 nucleotides are TGTGCCAGCAGTTCCGGGACAGGGAACACCGGGGAGCTGTTTTTT.

This clone showed up just a few times. The rearrangement links TRBV2 to TRBJ1-6, with a weak D call TRBD1 (5 bases). CDR3 length: 15 residues. From germline, CDR1 is SNHLY and CDR2 FYNNEI. Trimming took 6 bases from V and 6 from J, leaving 15 bases between them. The CDR3 nucleotides are TGTGCCAGCAGGCTAGGGGATACGGGTAATTCACCCCTCCACTTT. Encoded protein: CASRLGDTGNSPLHF.

DNA of the CDR3: TGTGCCAGTAGTATGTCTCAACTATTGGGTCGAGGGGAGACCCAGTACTTC. This codes for CASSMSQLLGRGETQYF. The chain recombines TRBV19 with TRBJ2-5; the D gene is possibly TRBD2 (5 bases). The CDR3 spans 17 residues. Germline CDR1 is LNHDA and CDR2 is SQIVND (reference sequence). With 3 bases removed from V and 5 bases from J, the gap between germline ends came to 22 bases.

V usage is TRBV2 and J usage is TRBJ1-5; the D is unclear. The CDR3 loop spans 12 amino acids. Germline CDR1 and CDR2: SNHLY and FYNNEI. V lost 6 bases, J lost 9 bases, and 12 bases lay in between. As DNA, the CDR3 is TGTGCCAGCAGCGAGGACTTGGGGCCCCAGCATTTT. Protein: CASSEDLGPQHF.

The chain uses TRBV5-8 and TRBJ2-1; D is uncertain. The CDR3 has 14 residues. Germline lookup yields CDR1 SGHTS and CDR2 YDEGEE. With 4 bases removed from V and 0 bases from J, the gap between germline ends came to 8 bases. CDR3 DNA: TGTGCCAGCAGCCGTGCAGTCTCCTACAATGAGCAGTTCTTC. Translating it yields CASSRAVSYNEQFF.